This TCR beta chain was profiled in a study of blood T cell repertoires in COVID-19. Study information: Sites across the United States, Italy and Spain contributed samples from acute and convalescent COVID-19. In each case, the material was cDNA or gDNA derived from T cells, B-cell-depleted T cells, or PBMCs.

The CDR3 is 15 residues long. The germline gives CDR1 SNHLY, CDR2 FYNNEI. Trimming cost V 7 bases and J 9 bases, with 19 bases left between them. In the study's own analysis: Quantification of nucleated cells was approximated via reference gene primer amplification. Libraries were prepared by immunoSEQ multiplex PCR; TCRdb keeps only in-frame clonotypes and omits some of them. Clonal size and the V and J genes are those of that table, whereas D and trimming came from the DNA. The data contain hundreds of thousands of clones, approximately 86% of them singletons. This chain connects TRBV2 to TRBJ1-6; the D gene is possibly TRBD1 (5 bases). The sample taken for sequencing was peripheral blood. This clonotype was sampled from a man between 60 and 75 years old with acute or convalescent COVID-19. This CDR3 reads CASNVQALNGSPLHF. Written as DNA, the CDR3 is TGTGCCAGCAACGTACAGGCCCTTAATGGTTCACCCCTCCACTTT. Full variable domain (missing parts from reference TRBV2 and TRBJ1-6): EPEVTQTPSHQVTQMGQEVILRCVPISNHLYFYWYRQILGQKVEFLVSFYNNEISEKSEIFDDQFSVERPDGSNFTLKIRSTKLEDSAMYFCASNVQALNGSPLHFGNGTRLTVT.